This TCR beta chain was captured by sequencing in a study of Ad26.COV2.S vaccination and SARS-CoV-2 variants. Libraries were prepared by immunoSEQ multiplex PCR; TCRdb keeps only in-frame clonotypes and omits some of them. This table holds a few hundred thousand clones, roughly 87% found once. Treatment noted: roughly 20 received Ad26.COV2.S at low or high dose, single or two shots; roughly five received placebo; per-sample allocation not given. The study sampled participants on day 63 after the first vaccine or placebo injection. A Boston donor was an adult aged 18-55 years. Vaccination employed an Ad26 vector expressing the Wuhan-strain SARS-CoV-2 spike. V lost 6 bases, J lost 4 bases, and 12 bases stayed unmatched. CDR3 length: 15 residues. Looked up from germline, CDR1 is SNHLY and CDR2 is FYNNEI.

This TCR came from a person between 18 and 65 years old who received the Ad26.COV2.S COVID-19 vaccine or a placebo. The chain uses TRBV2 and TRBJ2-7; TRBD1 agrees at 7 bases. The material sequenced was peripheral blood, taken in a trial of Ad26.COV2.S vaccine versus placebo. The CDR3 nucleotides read TGTGCCAGCAGACCCAATACAGGGGACCAATACGAGCAGTACTTC. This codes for CASRPNTGDQYEQYF. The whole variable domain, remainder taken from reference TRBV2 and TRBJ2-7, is EPEVTQTPSHQVTQMGQEVILRCVPISNHLYFYWYRQILGQKVEFLVSFYNNEISEKSEIFDDQFSVERPDGSNFTLKIRSTKLEDSAMYFCASRPNTGDQYEQYFGPGTRLTVT.